This TCR beta chain is drawn from a study of blood T cell repertoires in COVID-19. Clones were read by immunoSEQ multiplex PCR, and TCRdb kept only the in-frame ones, dropping some. Of about 390,000 clones in the sample, more than 75% were seen once. The CDR3 consists of 13 residues. V lost 4 bases to trimming and J lost 2 bases, with 8 bases between them. The V gene's germline CDR1 is MGHDK and CDR2 SYGVNS. This sequence joins TRBV25-1 and TRBJ1-1; possibly TRBD1 for D (5 bases). This receptor was obtained from a woman aged 55-70 years with COVID-19, enrolled during active disease. Sequenced material: peripheral blood. The DNA for the CDR3 is TGTGCCAGCAGTGCCTGGACAAACACTGAAGCTTTCTTT. The encoded protein is CASSAWTNTEAFF. The variable domain in full, with the rest retrieved from reference TRBV25-1 and TRBJ1-1, is EADIYQTPRYLVIGTGKKITLECSQTMGHDKMYWYQQDPGMELHLIHYSYGVNSTEKGDLSSESTVSRIRTEHFPLTLESARPSHTSQYLCASSAWTNTEAFFGQGTRLTVV.